A selection of T cell receptor beta chains follows, all from one sample in a study of cytomegalovirus exposure and HLA in healthy donors. Some clones are missing from TCRdb's copy, which holds only in-frame ones; the method was immunoSEQ multiplex PCR. The sample lists hundreds of thousands of clones, 75% to 90% occurring once. The sample taken for sequencing was PBMCs. Receptor source: a woman younger than 35 in good health and CMV-seronegative. Both conserved end residues are part of each CDR3. A D gene is named only where the DNA matches it firmly. Some rows mark clone size as missing; the rest say once, few, many or name a class of expanded clone.

cdr3_aa: CASSSVPPVAGGYYEQYF
cdr3_nt: TGTGCCAGCAGCTCAGTCCCCCCTGTAGCGGGAGGATACTACGAGCAGTACTTC
d_call: TRBD2
cdr3_length: 18
j_call: TRBJ2-7
v_call: TRBV5-7
clone_size: once

cdr3_aa: CASSLGGEQFF
cdr3_nt: TGCGCCAGCAGCTTGGGAGGGGAGCAGTTCTTC
d_call: -
cdr3_length: 11
j_call: TRBJ2-1
v_call: TRBV5-1
clone_size: few

cdr3_aa: CASSDRRQGNQPQHF
cdr3_nt: TGTGCCAGCAGTGACCGACGACAGGGGAATCAGCCCCAGCATTTT
d_call: TRBD1
cdr3_length: 15
j_call: TRBJ1-5
v_call: TRBV27
clone_size: -

cdr3_aa: CASSYRGETQYF
cdr3_nt: TGTGCCAGCAGTTACAGGGGCGAGACCCAGTACTTC
d_call: -
cdr3_length: 12
j_call: TRBJ2-5
v_call: TRBV6-5
clone_size: once

cdr3_aa: CAWRRQPLNEKLFF
cdr3_nt: TGTGCCTGGAGACGACAGCCTCTTAATGAAAAACTGTTTTTT
d_call: -
cdr3_length: 14
j_call: TRBJ1-4
v_call: TRBV30
clone_size: -

cdr3_aa: CASTLSTVMNTEAFF
cdr3_nt: TGTGCCAGCACCCTCTCAACAGTCATGAACACTGAAGCTTTCTTT
d_call: -
cdr3_length: 15
j_call: TRBJ1-1
v_call: TRBV13
clone_size: -

cdr3_aa: CSVGMGRRDTIYF
cdr3_nt: TGCAGCGTTGGTATGGGGCGCCGAGACACCATATATTTT
d_call: -
cdr3_length: 13
j_call: TRBJ1-3
v_call: TRBV29-1
clone_size: few

cdr3_aa: CASSLRQGAAFF
cdr3_nt: TGTGCCAGCAGCTTAAGGCAGGGGGCGGCTTTCTTT
d_call: TRBD1
cdr3_length: 12
j_call: TRBJ1-1
v_call: TRBV7-8
clone_size: -

cdr3_aa: CSASSYNEQFF
cdr3_nt: TGCAGTGCTAGCTCCTACAATGAGCAGTTCTTC
d_call: -
cdr3_length: 11
j_call: TRBJ2-1
v_call: TRBV20-1
clone_size: -

cdr3_aa: CASSQERAAAGDSPLHF
cdr3_nt: TGTGCCAGCAGCCAAGAAAGGGCGGCGGCAGGTGATTCACCCCTCCACTTT
d_call: -
cdr3_length: 17
j_call: TRBJ1-6
v_call: TRBV4-2
clone_size: -

cdr3_aa: CAWSDGRNYGYTF
cdr3_nt: TGTGCCTGGAGTGACGGCAGAAACTATGGCTACACCTTC
d_call: -
cdr3_length: 13
j_call: TRBJ1-2
v_call: TRBV30
clone_size: -

cdr3_aa: CASSGTGLTYEQYF
cdr3_nt: TGTGCCAGTAGTGGGACAGGGCTGACCTACGAGCAGTACTTC
d_call: TRBD1
cdr3_length: 14
j_call: TRBJ2-7
v_call: TRBV19
clone_size: once

cdr3_aa: CASSPGTGDPYGYTF
cdr3_nt: TGCGCCAGCAGCCCTGGCACAGGGGATCCCTATGGCTACACCTTC
d_call: TRBD1
cdr3_length: 15
j_call: TRBJ1-2
v_call: TRBV4-1
clone_size: few

cdr3_aa: CASSVSGTGNQPQHF
cdr3_nt: TGTGCCAGCAGCGTTTCCGGGACAGGCAATCAGCCCCAGCATTTT
d_call: TRBD1
cdr3_length: 15
j_call: TRBJ1-5
v_call: TRBV7-9
clone_size: -

cdr3_aa: CASSLAAGADPNTF
cdr3_nt: TGCGCCAGCAGCTTGGCCGCAGGGGCGGACCCTAACACCTTC
d_call: -
cdr3_length: 14
j_call: TRBJ1-2
v_call: TRBV5-1
clone_size: -

cdr3_aa: CASSFGFRGTEAFF
cdr3_nt: TGTGCCAGCAGTTTCGGGTTTCGGGGCACTGAAGCTTTCTTT
d_call: -
cdr3_length: 14
j_call: TRBJ1-1
v_call: TRBV27
clone_size: -

cdr3_aa: CASRSRGSSTGYTF
cdr3_nt: TGTGCCAGCAGGTCTAGAGGTTCGAGTACTGGCTACACCTTC
d_call: -
cdr3_length: 14
j_call: TRBJ1-2
v_call: TRBV5-6
clone_size: -

cdr3_aa: CASRRQGLDSPLHF
cdr3_nt: TGTGCCAGCAGACGACAGGGTTTGGATTCACCCCTCCACTTT
d_call: TRBD1
cdr3_length: 14
j_call: TRBJ1-6
v_call: TRBV2
clone_size: many

cdr3_aa: CASSVEVGRRGDEQFF
cdr3_nt: TGTGCCAGCAGCGTAGAGGTCGGGAGAAGGGGGGATGAGCAGTTCTTC
d_call: -
cdr3_length: 16
j_call: TRBJ2-1
v_call: TRBV9
clone_size: -

cdr3_aa: CASSQKEPLWGSTGELFF
cdr3_nt: TGCGCCAGCAGCCAAAAAGAACCCCTGTGGGGGAGCACCGGGGAGCTGTTTTTT
d_call: -
cdr3_length: 18
j_call: TRBJ2-2
v_call: TRBV4-1
clone_size: -

cdr3_aa: CASSRLGGPGNEQFF
cdr3_nt: TGTGCCAGCAGCCGATTGGGAGGGCCTGGAAATGAGCAGTTCTTC
d_call: TRBD2
cdr3_length: 15
j_call: TRBJ2-1
v_call: TRBV7-3
clone_size: -

cdr3_aa: CASSEKQGGLYEQYF
cdr3_nt: TGTGCCAGCAGTGAAAAGCAGGGGGGGCTCTACGAGCAGTACTTC
d_call: -
cdr3_length: 15
j_call: TRBJ2-7
v_call: TRBV2
clone_size: -

cdr3_aa: CASGASGSSYNEQFF
cdr3_nt: TGTGCCAGCGGAGCTAGCGGAAGCTCCTACAATGAGCAGTTCTTC
d_call: TRBD2
cdr3_length: 15
j_call: TRBJ2-1
v_call: TRBV2
clone_size: -

cdr3_aa: CASNNGQGRYGYTF
cdr3_nt: TGTGCCAGCAACAATGGACAGGGTCGGTATGGCTACACCTTC
d_call: TRBD1
cdr3_length: 14
j_call: TRBJ1-2
v_call: TRBV7-8
clone_size: few

cdr3_aa: CASSESVQPQHF
cdr3_nt: TGTGCCAGCAGTGAATCGGTACAGCCCCAGCATTTT
d_call: -
cdr3_length: 12
j_call: TRBJ1-5
v_call: TRBV2
clone_size: few

cdr3_aa: CASSPGLGLEQYF
cdr3_nt: TGTGCCAGCAGCCCAGGGTTGGGGCTTGAGCAGTACTTC
d_call: -
cdr3_length: 13
j_call: TRBJ2-7
v_call: TRBV7-2
clone_size: -

cdr3_aa: CASSLRGGNYEQYF
cdr3_nt: TGCGCCAGCAGCTTGCGGGGAGGCAACTACGAGCAGTACTTC
d_call: -
cdr3_length: 14
j_call: TRBJ2-7
v_call: TRBV5-1
clone_size: once

cdr3_aa: CASSLTGLAYNEQFF
cdr3_nt: TGCGCCAGCAGCCTCACGGGACTAGCCTACAATGAGCAGTTCTTC
d_call: TRBD2
cdr3_length: 15
j_call: TRBJ2-1
v_call: TRBV4-1
clone_size: -

cdr3_aa: CASSTRQFLSTEAFF
cdr3_nt: TGCGCCAGCAGCACCCGACAGTTTTTGAGCACTGAAGCTTTCTTT
d_call: -
cdr3_length: 15
j_call: TRBJ1-1
v_call: TRBV5-1
clone_size: once

cdr3_aa: CASSVGTGENTGELFF
cdr3_nt: TGTGCCAGCAGCGTAGGAACGGGGGAGAACACCGGGGAGCTGTTTTTT
d_call: -
cdr3_length: 16
j_call: TRBJ2-2
v_call: TRBV4-2
clone_size: -

cdr3_aa: CASSLAAVAGNTEAFF
cdr3_nt: TGTGCCAGCAGCTTAGCGGCGGTTGCAGGAAACACTGAAGCTTTCTTT
d_call: -
cdr3_length: 16
j_call: TRBJ1-1
v_call: TRBV7-6
clone_size: once